These 9 T cell receptor beta chains share one sample of origin, sequenced in a study of radiation and T cells in renal cell carcinoma. Assay: immunoSEQ multiplex PCR; the TCRdb copy retains only in-frame clones and omits some. The sample has about 130,000 clones, approximately 78% seen once; the top ten hold over 1.5%. Sample time point: blood 2 weeks post-SBRT. Treatment reported: 15 Gy SBRT to primary tumor, nephrectomy 4 weeks later. The sample here was blood, taken from a patient whose treatment included radiotherapy and nephrectomy. Receptors were obtained from a woman aged 55-70 years with renal cell carcinoma.

The rearrangement links TRBV7-9 to TRBJ2-7; D gene ambiguous. Trimming took off 1 base at V and 7 bases at J, with 8 bases between the two ends. This CDR3 spans 12 amino acids. Germline V lookup: CDR1 SEHNR, CDR2 FQNEAQ (reference sequence). CDR3 bases: TGTGCCAGCAGCTTAGAGACTCTTGAGCAGTACTTC. It specifies CASSLETLEQYF.

V usage is TRBV5-4 and J usage is TRBJ2-7, with D possibly being TRBD2 (5 bases). With 0 bases removed from V and 0 bases from J, the gap between germline ends came to 10 bases. From germline, CDR1 is SGHNT and CDR2 YYREEE (reference sequence). The CDR3 is 15 amino acids. The CDR3, as DNA: TGTGCCAGCAGCTTGGATGGAGGCGGCTCCTACGAGCAGTACTTC. It translates to CASSLDGGGSYEQYF. The complete variable domain, with remaining parts taken from reference TRBV5-4 and TRBJ2-7, reads ETGVTQSPTHLIKTRGQQVTLRCSSQSGHNTVSWYQQALGQGPQFIFQYYREEENGRGNFPPRFSGLQFPNYSSELNVNALELDDSALYLCASSLDGGGSYEQYFGPGTRLTVT.

The chain has TRBV6-5 and TRBJ1-2, with 9 positions matching TRBD1. The ends lost 2 bases at V and 2 bases at J; junction bases unmatched: 0. Germline CDR1 and CDR2: MNHEY and SVGAGI. This CDR3 spans 14 amino acids. CDR3 in amino acids: CASSYDRGNYGYTF. CDR3 coding DNA: TGTGCCAGCAGTTACGACAGGGGGAACTATGGCTACACCTTC.

This clone was recorded a few times. This rearrangement joins TRBV6-6 to TRBJ1-2, with TRBD1 matching over 8 bases. With 6 bases clipped from V and 7 bases from J, the junction kept 13 bases outside the gene matches. Germline CDR1 and CDR2: MNHNY and SVGAGI (reference sequence). This CDR3 comprises 15 residues. The CDR3 coding sequence is TGTGCCAGCAGGATAGACAGGGGAGATTCGGGTGGCTACACCTTC. This gives the protein CASRIDRGDSGGYTF.

The chain links TRBV7-6 to TRBJ2-1; 7 bases align to TRBD1. V gave up 1 base and J gave up 1 base; unmatched junction bases: 1. The CDR3 has 15 amino acids. Germline V gene sequence: CDR1 SGHVS, CDR2 FNYEAQ. The CDR3 here is CASSLEGASYNEQFF. DNA of the CDR3: TGTGCCAGCAGCTTAGAGGGGGCATCCTACAATGAGCAGTTCTTC.

The rearrangement uses TRBV27 and TRBJ2-3; no reliable D call. The CDR3 is made up of 13 amino acids. The germline gives CDR1 MNHEY, CDR2 SMNVEV (reference sequence). The V gene lost 6 bases and the J gene lost 2 bases, with 9 bases spanning the gap. CDR3 protein: CASRGANTDTQYF. CDR3 DNA: TGTGCCAGCAGGGGCGCAAACACAGATACGCAGTATTTT.

The gene calls are TRBV27 and TRBJ2-5; D assignment may be TRBD1 or TRBD2 (5 bases each). From germline, CDR1 is MNHEY and CDR2 SMNVEV (reference sequence). CDR3 length: 14 amino acids. V lost 3 bases and J lost 4, with 12 bases in between. The CDR3 region is CASSFGTRAETQYF. CDR3 DNA: TGTGCCAGCAGTTTTGGGACCCGGGCAGAGACCCAGTACTTC.

This rearrangement joins TRBV28 to TRBJ1-2; D is uncertain. Germline-derived CDR1 and CDR2 are MDHEN and SYDVKM. Trimming removed 1 base from V and 2 bases from J, with 8 bases in between. CDR3 length equals 14 residues. The CDR3 loop reads CASSLSNTNYGYTF. CDR3 nucleotide sequence: TGTGCCAGCAGTTTATCCAATACGAACTATGGCTACACCTTC.

The V call is TRBV5-6, the J call TRBJ1-1; 7 bases fit TRBD1. In germline, CDR1 is SGHDT, CDR2 YYEEEE. V gave up 4 bases and J gave up 4 bases; unmatched junction bases: 10. CDR3 length: 15 residues. The CDR3 loop is CASSVIGGPSTEAFF. The CDR3 DNA reads as TGTGCCAGCAGCGTAATAGGGGGCCCGAGCACTGAAGCTTTCTTT.